A single TCR beta chain is shown here with its context. This sample is part of a study of blood T cell repertoires in COVID-19. Study-wide context: Samples of COVID-19 (acute and convalescent) were obtained from the United States, Italy and Spain.

V lost 8 bases and J 3 bases, leaving 11 bases between the germline ends. This CDR3 is built from 13 residues. CDR1 is LNHDA and CDR2 is SQIVND in the germline V gene (reference sequence). Methods used by the authors: Estimates of nucleated cell counts were drawn from the amplification of reference gene primers. Repertoires were generated with immunoSEQ multiplex PCR, while TCRdb's copy carries only in-frame clones and drops some. Clone size and V and J calls were adopted from that table, with D and trimming inferred from the DNA. The data contain about 120,000 clones, 82% of them singletons. The rearrangement links TRBV19 to TRBJ1-5; D may be TRBD1 (5 bases). The sequenced sample was peripheral blood. The sequence was collected from a man between 65 and 79 years old with active or convalescent COVID-19. The CDR3 nucleotides read TGTGCCAGTTCCGACAGCGCCAATCAGCCCCAGCATTTT. This encodes CASSDSANQPQHF.